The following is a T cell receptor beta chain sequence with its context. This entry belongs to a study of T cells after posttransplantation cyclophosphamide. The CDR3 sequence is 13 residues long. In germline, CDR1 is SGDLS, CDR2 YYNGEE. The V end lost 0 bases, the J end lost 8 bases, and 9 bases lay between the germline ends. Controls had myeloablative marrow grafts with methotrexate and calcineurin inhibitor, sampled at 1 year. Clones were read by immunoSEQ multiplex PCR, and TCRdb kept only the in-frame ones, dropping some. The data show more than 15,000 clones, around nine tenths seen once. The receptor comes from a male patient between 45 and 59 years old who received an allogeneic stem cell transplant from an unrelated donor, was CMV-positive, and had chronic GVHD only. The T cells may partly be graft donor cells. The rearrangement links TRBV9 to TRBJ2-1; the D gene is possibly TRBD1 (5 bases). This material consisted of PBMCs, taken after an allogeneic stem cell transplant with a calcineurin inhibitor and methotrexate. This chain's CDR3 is CASSVGREDEQFF. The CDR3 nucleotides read TGTGCCAGCAGCGTAGGCAGGGAAGATGAGCAGTTCTTC.